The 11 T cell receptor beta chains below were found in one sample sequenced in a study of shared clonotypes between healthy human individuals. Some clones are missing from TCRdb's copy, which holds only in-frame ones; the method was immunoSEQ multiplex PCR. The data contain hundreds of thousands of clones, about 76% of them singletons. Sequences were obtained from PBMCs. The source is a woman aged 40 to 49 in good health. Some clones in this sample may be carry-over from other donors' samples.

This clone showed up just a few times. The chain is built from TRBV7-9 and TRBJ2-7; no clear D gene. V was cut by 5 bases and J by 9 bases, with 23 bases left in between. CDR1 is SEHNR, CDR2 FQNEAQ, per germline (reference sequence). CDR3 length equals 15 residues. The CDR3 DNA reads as TGTGCCAGCAGCCGCGAGTTGGGCTTACGACGGCGGCAGTACTTC. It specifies CASSRELGLRRRQYF.

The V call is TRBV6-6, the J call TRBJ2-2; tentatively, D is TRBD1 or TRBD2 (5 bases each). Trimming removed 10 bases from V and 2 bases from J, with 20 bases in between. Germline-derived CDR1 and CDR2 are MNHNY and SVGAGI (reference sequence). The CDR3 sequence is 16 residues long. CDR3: CATAGANPYNTGELFF. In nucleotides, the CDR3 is TGTGCCACCGCCGGGGCCAACCCTTACAACACCGGGGAGCTGTTTTTT.

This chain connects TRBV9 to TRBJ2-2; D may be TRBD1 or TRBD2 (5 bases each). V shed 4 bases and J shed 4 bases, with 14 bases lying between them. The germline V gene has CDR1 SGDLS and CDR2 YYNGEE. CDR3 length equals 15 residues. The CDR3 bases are TGTGCCAGCAGCCCGGGGCAGGTGCTCACCGGGGAGCTGTTTTTT. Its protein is CASSPGQVLTGELFF.

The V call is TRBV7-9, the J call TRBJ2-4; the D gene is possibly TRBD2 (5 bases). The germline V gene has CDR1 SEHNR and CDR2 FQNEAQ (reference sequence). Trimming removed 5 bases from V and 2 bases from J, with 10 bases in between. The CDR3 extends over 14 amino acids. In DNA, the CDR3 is TGTGCCAGCAGCCGAGCGGAATCCAAAAACATTCAGTACTTC. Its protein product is CASSRAESKNIQYF.

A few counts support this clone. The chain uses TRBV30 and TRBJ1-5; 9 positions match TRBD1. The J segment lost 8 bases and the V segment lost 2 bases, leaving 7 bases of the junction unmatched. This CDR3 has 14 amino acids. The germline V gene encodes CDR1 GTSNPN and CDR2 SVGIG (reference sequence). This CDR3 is CAWSRGQGVEPQHF. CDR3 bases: TGTGCCTGGAGTCGGGGACAGGGCGTGGAGCCCCAGCATTTT.

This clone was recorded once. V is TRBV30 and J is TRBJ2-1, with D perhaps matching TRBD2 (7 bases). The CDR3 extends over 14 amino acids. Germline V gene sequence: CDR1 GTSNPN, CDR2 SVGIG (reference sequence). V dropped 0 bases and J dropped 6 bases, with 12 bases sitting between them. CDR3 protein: CAWSVGGGINEQFF. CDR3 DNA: TGTGCCTGGAGTGTAGGGGGGGGTATCAATGAGCAGTTCTTC.

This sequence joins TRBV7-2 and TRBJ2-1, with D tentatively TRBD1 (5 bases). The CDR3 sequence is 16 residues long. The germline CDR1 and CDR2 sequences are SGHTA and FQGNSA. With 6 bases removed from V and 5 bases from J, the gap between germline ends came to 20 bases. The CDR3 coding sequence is TGTGCCAGCAGTTCCAGAAGGACACAGACTGACAATGAGCAGTTCTTC. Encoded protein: CASSSRRTQTDNEQFF.

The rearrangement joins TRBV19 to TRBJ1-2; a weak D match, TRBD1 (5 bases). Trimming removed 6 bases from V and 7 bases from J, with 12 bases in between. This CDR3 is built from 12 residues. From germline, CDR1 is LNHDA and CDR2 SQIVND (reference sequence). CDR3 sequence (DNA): TGTGCCAGTAGGCCGGGGGTCGGTGGCTACACCTTC. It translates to CASRPGVGGYTF.

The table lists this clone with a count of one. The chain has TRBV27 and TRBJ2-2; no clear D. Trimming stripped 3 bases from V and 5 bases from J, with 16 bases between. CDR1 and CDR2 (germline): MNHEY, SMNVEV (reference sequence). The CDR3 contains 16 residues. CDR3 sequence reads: CASSFWGMGLTGELFF. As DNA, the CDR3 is TGTGCCAGCAGTTTTTGGGGAATGGGGTTGACCGGGGAGCTGTTTTTT.

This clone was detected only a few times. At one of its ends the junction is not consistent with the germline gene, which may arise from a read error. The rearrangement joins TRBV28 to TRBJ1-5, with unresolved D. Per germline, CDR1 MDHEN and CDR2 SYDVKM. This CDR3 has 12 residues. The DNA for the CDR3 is TGTGCCAGCAGTTTTAGCCATCAGCCCCAGCATTTT. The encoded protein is CASSFSHQPQHF. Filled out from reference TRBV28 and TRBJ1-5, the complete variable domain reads DVKVTQSSRYLVKRTGEKVFLECVQDMDHENMFWYRQDPGLGLRLIYFSYDVKMKEKGDIPEGYSVSREKKERFSLILESASTNQTSMYLCASSFSHQPQHFGDGTRLSIL.

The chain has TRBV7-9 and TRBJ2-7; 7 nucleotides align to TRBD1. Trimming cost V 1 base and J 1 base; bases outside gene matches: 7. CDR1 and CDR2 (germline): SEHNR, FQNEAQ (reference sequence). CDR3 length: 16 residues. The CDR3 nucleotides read TGTGCCAGCAGCTTAGGGGGACAGTGGGCTTCCTACGAGCAGTACTTC. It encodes CASSLGGQWASYEQYF. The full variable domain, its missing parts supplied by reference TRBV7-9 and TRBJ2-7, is DTGVSQNPRHKITKRGQNVTFRCDPISEHNRLYWYRQTLGQGPEFLTYFQNEAQLEKSRLLSDRFSAERPKGSFSTLEIQRTEQGDSAMYLCASSLGGQWASYEQYFGPGTRLTVT.